This record covers a single T cell receptor (beta chain). The data derive from a study of PD-1 blockade in classical Hodgkin lymphoma. The V gene lost 3 bases and the J gene lost 0 bases, with 11 bases spanning the gap. The CDR3 covers 15 residues. Per germline, CDR1 MDHEN and CDR2 SYDVKM. Regarding time point: newly diagnosed, previously untreated cHL patient sample. Produced via immunoSEQ multiplex PCR; TCRdb's table is partial and in-frame only. The data hold some 49,000 clones, with approximately 90% observed a single time. The chain carries TRBV28 and TRBJ1-2, with a weak D call TRBD1 (5 bases). The clonotype comes from a human donor with classical Hodgkin lymphoma. The sample consisted of peripheral blood mononuclear cells (PBMCs). The CDR3 sequence is CASSFWGGTNYGYTF. The CDR3 DNA reads as TGTGCCAGCAGTTTCTGGGGGGGAACTAACTATGGCTACACCTTC.